A selection of T cell receptor beta chains follows, all from one sample in a study of T-cell memory formation after mild COVID-19. TCRdb ran MiXCR on the 5' RACE reads and lists one entry per CDR3 protein. The sample consists of approximately 290,000 distinct CDR3 sequences, 15% to 20% of them appearing once. Material: PBMCs or a T cell subset sorted from them (not recorded which). Receptor source: a man aged 18-30 years who had mild COVID-19 (a few samples of this study predate the infection). Cell type and time point are not known. Each CDR3 is given with its conserved first and last residue. A D gene is named only where the DNA matches it firmly. Rows may omit the clone size; those that give it use once, few, many or a size class.

D gene,CDR3 length,J gene,clone size,V gene,CDR3 protein,CDR3 DNA
NA,15,TRBJ1-4,few,TRBV9,CASSATGATNEKLFF,TGTGCCAGCAGCGCAACAGGTGCAACTAATGAAAAACTGTTTTTT
TRBD1,14,TRBJ2-3,few,TRBV7-9,CASSLTGARDTQYF,TGTGCCAGCAGCTTGACAGGGGCACGGGATACGCAGTATTTT
NA,16,TRBJ2-5,few,TRBV9,CASSARLLQGVGTQYF,TGTGCCAGCAGCGCCCGCCTCCTCCAGGGCGTGGGAACCCAGTACTTC
TRBD1,14,TRBJ2-2,NA,TRBV2,CASGGQLNTGELFF,TGTGCCAGCGGGGGACAGCTAAACACCGGGGAGCTGTTTTTT
NA,13,TRBJ2-1,many,TRBV18,CASSPTGYNEQFF,TGTGCCAGCTCACCTACAGGGTACAATGAGCAGTTCTTC
NA,13,TRBJ1-1,many,TRBV19,CASSYAGGTEAFF,TGTGCCAGTAGTTACGCAGGAGGCACTGAAGCTTTCTTT
NA,15,TRBJ1-5,NA,TRBV12-3/TRBV12-4,CASSLVPLGGQPQHF,TGTGCCAGCAGTTTGGTCCCCCTTGGGGGTCAGCCCCAGCATTTT
NA,14,TRBJ2-1,NA,TRBV7-2,CASSPGGVTNEQFF,TGTGCCAGCAGTCCTGGCGGGGTTACCAATGAGCAGTTCTTC
NA,13,TRBJ1-5,few,TRBV24-1,CATSGGSWQPQHF,TGTGCCACCAGTGGCGGGAGCTGGCAGCCCCAGCATTTT
TRBD1,15,TRBJ1-5,NA,TRBV12-5,CASGQGGYSNQPQHF,TGTGCTAGTGGCCAAGGGGGCTATAGCAATCAGCCCCAGCATTTT
TRBD2,14,TRBJ2-5,NA,TRBV12-3/TRBV12-4,CASSLVTAGGAQYF,TGTGCCAGCAGTTTAGTTACCGCGGGGGGAGCCCAGTACTTC
TRBD1,14,TRBJ1-3,many,TRBV7-9,CASSPGQGGNTIYF,TGTGCCAGCAGCCCCGGACAGGGTGGAAACACCATATATTTT
NA,13,TRBJ1-3,few,TRBV30,CAWSRGAGNTIYF,TGTGCCTGGAGTCGGGGGGCTGGAAACACCATATATTTT
TRBD1,13,TRBJ1-1,many,TRBV25-1,CAITGALNTEAFF,TGTGCCATAACAGGGGCCTTGAACACTGAAGCTTTCTTT
TRBD1,15,TRBJ1-6,NA,TRBV2,CASSDRTGGSSPLHF,TGTGCCAGCAGTGATAGGACAGGGGGGAGCTCACCCCTCCACTTT
TRBD1,16,TRBJ2-3,NA,TRBV7-2,CASSIQGAGREDTQYF,TGTGCCAGCAGCATACAGGGGGCTGGGCGTGAAGATACGCAGTATTTT
TRBD1,16,TRBJ1-1,NA,TRBV7-9,CASSLGTGSGNTEAFF,TGTGCCAGCAGCCTCGGGACAGGGAGTGGGAACACTGAAGCTTTCTTT
NA,15,TRBJ2-3,NA,TRBV19,CASSTDRAGADTQYF,TGTGCCAGTAGTACGGACAGGGCGGGGGCAGATACGCAGTATTTT
NA,11,TRBJ2-7,few,TRBV29-1,CSVEIQGEQYF,TGCAGCGTTGAAATCCAGGGCGAGCAGTACTTC
NA,16,TRBJ1-6,few,TRBV12-3/TRBV12-4,CASSPPPTWDNSPLHF,TGTGCCAGCAGCCCCCCTCCCACGTGGGATAATTCACCCCTCCACTTT
TRBD2,16,TRBJ2-1,few,TRBV20-1,CSAASGGPSSYNEQFF,TGCAGTGCAGCTAGCGGGGGGCCGAGCTCCTACAATGAGCAGTTCTTC
NA,15,TRBJ1-3,NA,TRBV7-9,CASSLVGIPGNTIYF,TGTGCCAGCAGCTTAGTTGGGATCCCTGGAAACACCATATATTTT
TRBD2,16,TRBJ2-3,few,TRBV7-2,CASSFTSGGSTDTQYF,TGTGCCAGCAGCTTCACTAGCGGGGGAAGCACAGATACGCAGTATTTT
NA,15,TRBJ2-1,few,TRBV18,CASSPPGMDYNEQFF,TGTGCCAGCTCACCACCGGGGATGGACTACAATGAGCAGTTCTTC
TRBD2,14,TRBJ2-3,NA,TRBV7-2,CASSSGLAADTQYF,TGTGCCAGCAGCTCCGGACTAGCGGCAGATACGCAGTATTTT
TRBD1,14,TRBJ2-2,few,TRBV9,CASTGTENTGELFF,TGTGCCAGCACTGGGACAGAGAACACCGGGGAGCTGTTTTTT
NA,15,TRBJ1-2,few,TRBV19,CASTPLLEAGLGYTF,TGTGCCAGTACCCCTCTCCTGGAGGCTGGGCTTGGCTACACCTTC
NA,13,TRBJ1-5,many,TRBV29-1,CSVATGLNQPQHF,TGCAGCGTGGCAACAGGGTTAAATCAGCCCCAGCATTTT
NA,16,TRBJ2-1,few,TRBV24-1,CATSFWLWQGRNEQFF,TGTGCCACCAGTTTCTGGTTGTGGCAGGGCAGGAATGAGCAGTTCTTC
NA,14,TRBJ1-5,NA,TRBV3-1,CASSQAGVNQPQHF,TGTGCCAGCAGCCAAGCGGGGGTGAATCAGCCCCAGCATTTT
NA,16,TRBJ1-5,NA,TRBV6-2/TRBV6-3,CASRIRNRVGNQPQHF,TGTGCCAGCAGAATCCGAAACAGGGTTGGAAATCAGCCCCAGCATTTT
TRBD2,15,TRBJ2-3,NA,TRBV20-1,CSARDPRGSGDTQYF,TGCAGTGCTAGAGATCCGCGGGGGTCTGGGGATACGCAGTATTTT
TRBD1,14,TRBJ1-2,NA,TRBV20-1,CSAREWDSPYGYTF,TGCAGTGCTAGAGAATGGGACAGCCCCTATGGCTACACCTTC
NA,14,TRBJ2-3,few,TRBV7-9,CASRLDGLTDTQYF,TGTGCCAGCCGTTTGGACGGCCTCACAGATACGCAGTATTTT
NA,13,TRBJ1-2,few,TRBV5-1,CASSFGGDYGYTF,TGCGCCAGCAGCTTCGGGGGAGACTATGGCTACACCTTC
TRBD2,17,TRBJ2-7,NA,TRBV6-5,CASSYSIMSGGAYEQYF,TGTGCCAGCAGTTACTCGATAATGAGCGGGGGAGCCTACGAGCAGTACTTC
NA,16,TRBJ1-3,NA,TRBV5-1,CASSLGDGRAGNTIYF,TGCGCCAGCAGCTTGGGGGACGGCAGGGCTGGAAACACCATATATTTT
NA,13,TRBJ1-4,NA,TRBV11-2,CASQLRWGSLLFF,TGTGCCAGCCAACTCCGTTGGGGGAGCCTACTGTTTTTT
NA,14,TRBJ1-4,few,TRBV6-2/TRBV6-3,CASSLYLRREKLFF,TGTGCCAGCAGCCTCTATCTTCGCCGTGAAAAACTGTTTTTT
TRBD1,16,TRBJ1-5,few,TRBV25-1,CAQDRPRGYSNQPQHF,TGTGCCCAAGACAGGCCCAGGGGGTATAGCAATCAGCCCCAGCATTTT
NA,13,TRBJ2-7,NA,TRBV20-1,CSARDKARDEQYF,TGCAGTGCTAGAGATAAGGCCAGGGACGAGCAGTACTTC
NA,13,TRBJ2-2,NA,TRBV19,CASTLGPTGELFF,TGTGCCAGTACCCTTGGCCCAACCGGGGAGCTGTTTTTT
NA,14,TRBJ2-7,few,TRBV29-1,CSVEEGGAFGEQYF,TGCAGCGTTGAAGAGGGGGGAGCTTTCGGCGAGCAGTACTTC
TRBD1,15,TRBJ2-7,NA,TRBV4-1,CASSQAPGQGNEQYF,TGCGCCAGCAGCCAAGCCCCGGGACAGGGGAACGAGCAGTACTTC
NA,13,TRBJ1-4,NA,TRBV7-2,CASSSMGNEKLFF,TGTGCCAGCAGCTCGATGGGAAATGAAAAACTGTTTTTT
NA,14,TRBJ2-5,NA,TRBV7-2,CASSGVGGEETQYF,TGTGCCAGCAGCGGTGTCGGGGGAGAAGAGACCCAGTACTTC
NA,16,TRBJ2-3,few,TRBV11-2,CASSLDFRVSTDTQYF,TGTGCCAGCAGCTTAGACTTCAGGGTGAGCACAGATACGCAGTATTTT
NA,15,TRBJ1-2,NA,TRBV7-9,CASSLDVAADRGYTF,TGTGCCAGCAGCTTAGACGTGGCGGCGGATCGGGGCTACACCTTC
TRBD1,15,TRBJ2-5,NA,TRBV11-3,CASSLRPGGWETQYF,TGTGCCAGCAGCTTGCGCCCAGGGGGCTGGGAGACCCAGTACTTC
NA,15,TRBJ2-1,many,TRBV7-2,CASSSRPSSYNEQFF,TGTGCCAGCAGTTCCCGGCCAAGCTCCTACAATGAGCAGTTCTTC
TRBD2,16,TRBJ2-5,NA,TRBV7-2,CASSLDWGSSGGTQYF,TGTGCCAGCAGCTTAGATTGGGGGTCTAGCGGGGGGACCCAGTACTTC
NA,10,TRBJ2-3,few,TRBV25-1,CASSANTQYF,TGTGCCAGCAGTGCGAATACGCAGTATTTT
TRBD1,15,TRBJ2-6,NA,TRBV3-1,CASSLRTGGANVLTF,TGTGCCAGCAGCCTTAGGACAGGCGGGGCCAACGTCCTGACTTTC
NA,14,TRBJ2-3,few,TRBV9,CASSPPNPPTRQYF,TGTGCCAGCAGCCCCCCCAATCCCCCGACTAGGCAGTATTTT
NA,14,TRBJ2-1,few,TRBV25-1,CASSDPGGPDEQFF,TGTGCCAGCAGTGATCCCGGGGGGCCTGATGAGCAGTTCTTC
NA,15,TRBJ2-2,few,TRBV18,CASSPPLRDTGELFF,TGTGCCAGCTCACCCCCCCTCCGAGACACCGGGGAGCTGTTTTTT
NA,16,TRBJ2-5,many,TRBV4-1,CASSFEPTDAQETQYF,TGCGCCAGCAGCTTCGAACCGACCGACGCACAAGAGACCCAGTACTTC